This T cell receptor beta chain was profiled in a study of cytomegalovirus exposure and HLA in healthy donors. As for the study in general: Across around 400 genotyped donors, over 70% landed in the Caucasian-associated ancestry cluster. Study-level findings and limits: Most TCRs appeared rarely, but some public TCRs recurred in many donors. Clonal expansion, a later analysis showed, was greater in HLA-associated TCR beta chains than in equally common others. As a later analysis showed, a missense DCLRE1C variant was linked to trimming of TCR beta V- and J-genes.

Researchers ran the PCR with 60 Vbeta and 13 Jbeta primers. Here immunoSEQ multiplex PCR was the method, and the copy in TCRdb shows in-frame clones only, minus some. This table holds 75,000 to 100,000 clones, roughly 76% found once. Germline V lookup: CDR1 KGHSH, CDR2 LQKENI. With V trimmed by 4 bases and J by 6 bases, 10 bases remained unmatched. This CDR3 contains 15 residues. About this clone: The antigen is unknown.

Sequencing was carried out using PBMCs. This chain joins TRBV18 and TRBJ2-3, with 7 bases lining up with TRBD2. This TCR came from a woman aged 55-69 years in good health and CMV-seropositive. CDR3 sequence: CASSRTGLNRDTQYF. The CDR3 region has the DNA TGTGCCAGCTCACGCACGGGACTAAATCGGGATACGCAGTATTTT.